A single sample is the source of the 9 T cell receptor beta chains below, sequenced in a study of Ad26.COV2.S vaccination and SARS-CoV-2 variants. Sequencing used immunoSEQ multiplex PCR; TCRdb keeps in-frame clones, though not all of them. The table shows 150,000 to 200,000 clones, with approximately 90% occurring only once. Sequencing was performed on peripheral blood, taken after recovery from COVID-19. These TCRs come from a human donor who had recovered from COVID-19.

The genes are TRBV4-1 and TRBJ2-2; 8 bases are shared with TRBD1. Trimming at V came to 2 bases and at J to 1 base, leaving 3 bases not matched to a gene. Germline-derived CDR1 and CDR2 are MGHRA and YSYEKL. The CDR3 is 16 residues long. The CDR3 protein is CASSQFGTGNTGELFF. DNA of the CDR3: TGCGCCAGCAGCCAATTTGGGACAGGGAACACCGGGGAGCTGTTTTTT.

This clone was observed once. The chain joins TRBV20-1 to TRBJ1-1; unclear D gene. The length of the CDR3 is 11 residues. The germline gives CDR1 DFQATT, CDR2 SNEGSKA (reference sequence). V lost 7 bases and J 0 bases, leaving 6 bases between the germline ends. For the CDR3, the DNA is TGCAGTGTAATCCTGAACACTGAAGCTTTCTTT. Translated: CSVILNTEAFF.

J is TRBJ2-1 and V is TRBV6-5; 10 bases fit TRBD1. The CDR3 is 13 residues long. J gave up 7 bases and V 6 bases, and 3 bases lay outside the gene matches. Germline loops: CDR1 MNHEY, CDR2 SVGAGI. Here the CDR3 DNA reads TGTGCCAGCAGCGAGGACAGGGGGAATGAGCAGTTCTTC. It is translated as CASSEDRGNEQFF.

The genes are TRBV7-8 and TRBJ2-3, with 8 bases identical to TRBD2. This CDR3 is built from 17 residues. Germline values: CDR1 SGHVS, CDR2 FQNEAQ. The V and J ends lost 3 bases and 0 bases, in that order; junction bases with no gene match: 8. The CDR3 loop reads CASSFDLAGHSTDTQYF. CDR3 coding DNA: TGTGCCAGCAGCTTTGATTTAGCGGGGCACAGCACAGATACGCAGTATTTT.

The chain is built from TRBV25-1 and TRBJ2-6; D is unresolved. The CDR3 consists of 13 residues. Germline V gives CDR1 MGHDK, CDR2 SYGVNS. V lost 4 bases to trimming and J lost 4 bases, with 5 bases between them. The chain's CDR3 is CASSGVGANVLTF. Here the CDR3 DNA reads TGTGCCAGCAGTGGGGTGGGGGCCAACGTCCTGACTTTC.

V is TRBV20-1 and J is TRBJ1-2; perhaps TRBD1 as D (6 bases). The CDR3 length is 10 residues. Trimming took off 6 bases at V and 7 bases at J, with 9 bases between the two ends. Germline CDR1 is DFQATT and CDR2 is SNEGSKA (reference sequence). The CDR3 DNA reads TGCAGTGCCAAGACAGGTGGCTACACCTTC. Translating it yields CSAKTGGYTF.

The rearrangement links TRBV3-1 (or the pseudogene TRBV3-2) to TRBJ1-4; 7 positions agree with TRBD1. Germline V CDR1 and CDR2: LGHDT, YNNKEL (reference sequence). The CDR3 loop spans 17 amino acids. Trimming at V came to 4 bases and at J to 1 base, leaving 9 bases not matched to a gene. The CDR3 DNA follows: TGTGCCAGCAGCCTCGGGCAGGGGGTCGGAACTAATGAAAAACTGTTTTTT. Amino acids: CASSLGQGVGTNEKLFF.

The chain carries TRBV6-5 and TRBJ1-2; no firm D call. This CDR3 spans 15 amino acids. Germline CDR1 is MNHEY and CDR2 is SVGAGI. V lost 5 bases to trimming and J lost 0 bases, with 13 bases between them. The CDR3: CASSQRRSANYGYTF. The DNA of the CDR3 is TGTGCCAGCAGTCAAAGGCGCAGTGCTAACTATGGCTACACCTTC.

V and J are TRBV5-1 and TRBJ2-7, with 9 bases identical to TRBD1. V lost 4 bases and J lost 5; bases outside the gene matches: 7. Germline CDR1 reads SGHRS; CDR2 reads YFSETQ. The CDR3 consists of 14 residues. The CDR3 loop reads CASSIGWTGDEQYF. The CDR3 DNA is TGCGCCAGCAGCATAGGATGGACAGGGGACGAGCAGTACTTC.